This TCR beta chain is from a study of blood T cell repertoires in COVID-19 (dated by TCRdb to 2018 to 2021). With respect to the entire study: The collaborator samples originated in the United States, Italy and Spain and spanned the acute and convalescent phases of COVID-19. The prospective study material was composed of cDNA or gDNA derived from T cells, B-cell-depleted T cells, or PBMCs. The dataset comprised deeply sampled blood TCRbeta repertoires from subjects exposed to, actively infected with, or recovered from COVID-19. The repertoires were released in a freely available public database meant as a resource for research on the immune response to SARS-CoV-2. The samples were drawn from the first 160 participants of the ongoing ImmuneRACE study and from over a thousand subjects provided by 6 global collaborators. Sample metadata almost always included a de-identified subject ID, COVID-19 status, age in years and sex. HLA class I and class II types, where available, came from metadata supplied by the sample provider rather than from assay-based typing.

TCRbeta CDR3 regions were amplified from genomic DNA using the immunoSEQ Assay, a bias-controlled multiplex PCR. Per the original workflow: The number of nucleated cells in each sample was estimated from the amplification of reference gene primers within the assay. Sequence reads were collapsed and filtered to measure the absolute abundance of every unique TCRbeta CDR3 rearrangement. For each sample, productive Simpson clonality was calculated as the square root of Simpson's diversity index across productive rearrangements. Here the immuneACCESS table is served through TCRdb, limited to in-frame sequences with V and J called. Missing clones are a known gap in these copies; in checked studies unresolved V genes cover under half, and the rest lacks a known reason. V, J and clone size were drawn from that table, and D and trimming were deduced from the DNA. A total of 140,000 to 150,000 clones appear in this sample, 75% to 85% of them only once. Together, the top ten hold approximately 3.4% of the sample.

Points the paper makes about the study in general: The quantity of clinical and demographic metadata differed by source and by participant and was supplied without curation.

Another Seattle source contributed samples from volunteer blood donors who had recovered from COVID-19. Collaborating institutions collected whole blood in K2EDTA tubes following their own protocols. For TCRbeta analysis, collaborators shipped samples as frozen whole blood, isolated PBMCs, or DNA extracted from either of those sample types. Based on the germline V gene, the CDR1 and CDR2 sequences are MGHRA and YSYEKL. The CDR3 spans 15 residues, from the cysteine through the phenylalanine. Here the CDR3 DNA is all that survives: 45 bases in frame from base 1. The germline V end is reduced by 2 bases and the J end by 0 bases; junction bases left unmatched: 1. A word on this clone: Its recognized antigen is unknown. Base quality data are lacking; no much larger clone is found one base away.

The receptor was derived from a man between 65 and 80 years old who had recovered from COVID-19. Sequencing was done on a sample of peripheral blood. In this chain, TRBV4-1 is recombined with TRBJ2-7; TRBD2 aligns with 10 central bases. The nucleotide sequence is TGCGCCAGCAGCCAATGGACTAGCGGCTCCTACGAGCAGTACTTC. This gives the protein CASSQWTSGSYEQYF.